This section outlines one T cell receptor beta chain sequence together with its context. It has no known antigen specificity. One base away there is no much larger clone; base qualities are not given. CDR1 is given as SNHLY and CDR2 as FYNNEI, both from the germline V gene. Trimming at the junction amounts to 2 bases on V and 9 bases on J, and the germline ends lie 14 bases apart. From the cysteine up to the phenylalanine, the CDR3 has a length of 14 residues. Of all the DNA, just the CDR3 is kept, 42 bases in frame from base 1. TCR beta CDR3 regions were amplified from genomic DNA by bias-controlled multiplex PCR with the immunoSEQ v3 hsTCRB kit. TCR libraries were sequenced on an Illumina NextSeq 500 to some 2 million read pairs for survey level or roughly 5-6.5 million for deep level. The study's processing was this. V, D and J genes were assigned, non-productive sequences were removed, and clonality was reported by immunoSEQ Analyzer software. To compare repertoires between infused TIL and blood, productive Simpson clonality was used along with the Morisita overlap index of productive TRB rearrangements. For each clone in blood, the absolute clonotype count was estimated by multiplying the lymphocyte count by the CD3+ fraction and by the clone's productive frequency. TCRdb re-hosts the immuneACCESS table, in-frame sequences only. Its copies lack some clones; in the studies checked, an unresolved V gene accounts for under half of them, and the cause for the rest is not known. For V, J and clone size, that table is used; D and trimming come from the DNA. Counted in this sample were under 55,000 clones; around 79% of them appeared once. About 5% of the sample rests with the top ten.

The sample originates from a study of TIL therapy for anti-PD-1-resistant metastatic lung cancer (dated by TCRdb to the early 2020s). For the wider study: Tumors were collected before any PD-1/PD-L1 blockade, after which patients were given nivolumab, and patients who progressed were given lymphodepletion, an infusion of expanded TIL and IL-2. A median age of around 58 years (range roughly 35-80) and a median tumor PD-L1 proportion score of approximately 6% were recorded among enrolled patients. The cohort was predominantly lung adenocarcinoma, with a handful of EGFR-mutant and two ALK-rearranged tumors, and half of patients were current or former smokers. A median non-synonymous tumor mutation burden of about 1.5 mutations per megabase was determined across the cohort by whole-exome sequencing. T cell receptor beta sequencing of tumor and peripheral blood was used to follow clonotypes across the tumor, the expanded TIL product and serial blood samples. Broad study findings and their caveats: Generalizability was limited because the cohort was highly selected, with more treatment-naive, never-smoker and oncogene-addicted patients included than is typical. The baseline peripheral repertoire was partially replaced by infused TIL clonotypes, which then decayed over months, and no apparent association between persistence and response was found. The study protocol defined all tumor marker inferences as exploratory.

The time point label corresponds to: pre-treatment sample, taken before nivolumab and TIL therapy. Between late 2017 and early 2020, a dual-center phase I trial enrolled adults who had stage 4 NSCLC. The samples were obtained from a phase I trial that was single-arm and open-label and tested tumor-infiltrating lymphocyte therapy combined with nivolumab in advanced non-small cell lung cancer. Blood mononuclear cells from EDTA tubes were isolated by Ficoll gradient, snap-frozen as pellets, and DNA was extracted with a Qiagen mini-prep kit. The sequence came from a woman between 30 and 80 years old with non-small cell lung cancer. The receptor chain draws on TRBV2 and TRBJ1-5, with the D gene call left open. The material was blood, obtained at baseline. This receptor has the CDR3 CASSERASNWPQHF. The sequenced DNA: TGTGCCAGCAGTGAAAGGGCCAGCAATTGGCCCCAGCATTTT.